The entry below gives a single T cell receptor (beta chain) sequence along with its context. Assay: immunoSEQ multiplex PCR; the TCRdb copy retains only in-frame clones and omits some. The table includes about 10,000 clones, roughly 73% detected once. The data derive from a study of somatic mutations in cytotoxic T cells in rheumatoid arthritis. The J segment lost 5 bases and the V segment lost 1 base, leaving 9 bases of the junction unmatched. Germline values: CDR1 SGHVS, CDR2 FQNEAQ. The CDR3 covers 16 residues. Input material: CD8+ T cells sorted from blood. This clonotype was obtained from a man aged 55 to 69 in good health. The chain uses TRBV7-8 and TRBJ2-5; TRBD1 matches 8 bases. CDR3 amino acids: CASSLGDRMMGETQYF. CDR3 bases: TGTGCCAGCAGCTTAGGGGACAGGATGATGGGTGAGACCCAGTACTTC.